This T cell receptor (beta chain) was found in a study of untreated major depressive disorder. TCRdb keeps only in-frame clones here, not all; method: immunoSEQ multiplex PCR. The table lists over 20,000 clones, around 93% of them singletons, with about 0.31% in the top ten. Losses at the gene ends were 5 bases for V and 2 bases for J; bases not matched to a gene: 4. Germline assignment: CDR1 SEHNR and CDR2 FQNEAQ (reference sequence). There are 16 residues in the CDR3. No current or lifetime mood disorder and depressive symptom score of 5 or less defined controls. Typically 85% to 95% of enriched cells were CD4+.

The sequence was obtained from a man aged 25-45 years in good health. The rearrangement uses TRBV7-9 and TRBJ2-1, with 12 bases fitting TRBD2. The specimen sequenced was CD4+ T cells from PBMCs. This CDR3 reads CASSPTSGRPYNEQFF. As DNA, the CDR3 is TGTGCCAGCAGCCCTACTAGCGGGAGGCCCTACAATGAGCAGTTCTTC.